This TCR beta chain derives from a study of memory CD4+ T cells and cytomegalovirus serostatus (dated by TCRdb to about 2019). The study in broad terms: The cohort included approximately 35 healthy adults from Belgium, of whom 9 were CMV seropositive and approximately 24 were CMV seronegative. The study sequenced CD4+ memory TCRbeta repertoires of a Belgian cohort with known cytomegalovirus serostatus to replicate a published TCR-based CMV serostatus classifier.

Beyond this particular receptor, the publication reports: The original-framework classifier achieved a median bootstrapped AUC of about 0.95 with a 95% CI of 0.76-1.00 on the Belgian cohort. Of 150 to 200 previously reported CMV-associated TCRbeta sequences, 60 to 85 appeared in the CD4+ memory repertoires, each in one to five individuals. The results were interpreted as suggesting that the CMV-associated TCR signature is largely present in the CD4+ memory repertoire. Only CD4+CD45RO+ memory cells were sequenced, in contrast to the original study, which included naive and memory CD4+ and CD8+ populations. For predicting CMV serostatus, the median bootstrapped AUC was approximately 0.95 using the original framework and about 0.9 using a US-trained random forest.

Single viable CD3+CD4+CD8-CD45RO+ cells were sorted as memory CD4+ T cells on a FACSAria II. CMV serostatus was determined using a Roche Elecsys assay that detects serum IgG against CMV pp150, pp28, p38 and p52. Following thawing, total CD4+ T cells were enriched through positive selection using CD4 magnetic microbeads. The samples came from a separate study whose specific focus was interrogating the CD4+ T cell memory repertoire. Peripheral blood mononuclear cells were isolated and cryopreserved according to standard operating procedures, and serum was kept at -80 degrees C. CD3-PerCP (BW264/56), CD4-APC (RPA-T4), CD45RO-PE (UCHT1) and CD8-Pacific Orange (3B5) antibodies were used for staining, and non-viable cells were excluded with Sytox blue. Worth noting for this clone: What antigen it recognizes has not been identified. Qualities for individual bases were not recorded, and no much larger clone is one base off.

Genomic DNA was extracted from sorted cells with the Quick-DNA Microprep Kit. Amplification of TCRbeta DNA was done with the immunoSEQ hsTCRbeta kit, following the protocol from the manufacturer. TCRbeta libraries were sequenced on an Illumina MiSeq instrument. In the authors' own workflow: Once out-of-frame sequences had been removed, fewer than 2.5 million distinct TCRbeta sequences were left, which works out to an average of approximately 70,000 per individual. Each individual was scored according to the count of roughly 160 previously reported CMV-associated TCRbeta sequences and the total productive distinct TCRbeta count. A beta-binomial model was reimplemented in Python, and random forests from scikit-learn, run with default parameters, were trained on data from the US cohort. Classifier performance on the Belgian cohort was summarized as median AUC with percentile confidence intervals over 10,000 bootstrap iterations. TCRdb took over this immuneACCESS table, retaining in-frame rearrangements with V and J assigned. Such tables are incomplete; in checked studies, under half of the missing clones stem from an unresolved V gene, and the remainder is unexplained. V, J and clone size are taken as reported in that table, and D and trimming were inferred from the DNA itself. The sample records under 75,000 clones, roughly 75% of which are singletons. The ten most abundant clones make up approximately 0.5% of the sample.

The V end loses 4 bases and the J end loses 5 bases, and a stretch of 17 bases separates them. From the cysteine up to the phenylalanine, the CDR3 has a length of 15 residues. Just CDR3 DNA is preserved here, 45 bases in frame from base 1. CDR1 and CDR2 are read off the germline V gene as SNHLY and FYNNEI. The source of this sequence is an adult in good health and CMV-seronegative. Some clones in this sample may be carry-over from other donors' samples. Recombination connected TRBV2 to TRBJ2-5; the D gene assignment is perhaps TRBD1 or TRBD2, with each matching 6 bases. Input material: memory CD4+ T cells from blood. The CDR3 region: CASSGARGGAETQYF. The DNA reads as follows: TGTGCCAGCAGTGGAGCCAGGGGAGGTGCGGAGACCCAGTACTTC.